These T cell receptor beta chains were read from a single sample in a study of blood T cell repertoires in COVID-19. Generated by immunoSEQ multiplex PCR, the TCRdb table keeps only in-frame clones and is missing some. The sample lists 280,000 or so clones; 85% were seen once. Sample: PBMCs or T cells enriched from blood (not recorded which). The receptors originated from a woman in her forties or fifties who had recovered from COVID-19. Each CDR3 is given with its conserved first and last residue. Fields, in order: J gene, V gene, CDR3 protein.

J: TRBJ2-3; V: TRBV19; CDR3: CASSPGRDRLFSDTQYF
J: TRBJ2-2; V: TRBV3-1/TRBV3-2; CDR3: CASSQVSARELFF
J: TRBJ2-7; V: TRBV5-1; CDR3: CASSFRQRHEQYF
J: TRBJ2-7; V: TRBV12-5; CDR3: CASGLDGTGFFLVHEQYF
J: TRBJ2-7; V: TRBV14; CDR3: CASSQDRERQYF
J: TRBJ1-6; V: TRBV18; CDR3: CASSLYRGTNNSPLHF
J: TRBJ1-1; V: TRBV29-1; CDR3: CSVARYTEAFF
J: TRBJ2-7; V: TRBV7-2; CDR3: CASAGITTYEQYF
J: TRBJ1-2; V: TRBV28; CDR3: CASSSPGGVAYGYTF
J: TRBJ2-2; V: TRBV25-1; CDR3: CASSGQGDTGELFF
J: TRBJ2-7; V: TRBV6-2/TRBV6-3; CDR3: CASSSPQSGSNPYEQYF
J: TRBJ2-3; V: TRBV15; CDR3: CATSRARLLAGANTDTQYF
J: TRBJ1-5; V: TRBV19; CDR3: CASTADRDLQPQHF
J: TRBJ2-7; V: TRBV7-2; CDR3: CASSPQGSYYEQYF
J: TRBJ2-7; V: TRBV5-8; CDR3: CASRRTGVVREQYF
J: TRBJ2-3; V: TRBV5-5; CDR3: CANSLLTTTDTQYF
J: TRBJ2-7; V: TRBV7-2; CDR3: CASSLGQGAFYEQYF
J: TRBJ2-2; V: TRBV7-9; CDR3: CASSSGQGINTGELFF
J: TRBJ2-7; V: TRBV30; CDR3: CAWSVIGLRDRHPYEQYF
J: TRBJ1-3; V: TRBV5-6; CDR3: CASSLNRRISGNTIYF
J: TRBJ1-2; V: TRBV7-6; CDR3: CASSLVPGRWDGYTF
J: TRBJ2-3; V: TRBV5-1; CDR3: CASSLDPEIKADTQYF
J: TRBJ2-3; V: TRBV5-4; CDR3: CASSLRALSTDTQYF
J: TRBJ2-3; V: TRBV7-9; CDR3: CASSSGQGSDTQYF
J: TRBJ1-4; V: TRBV5-4; CDR3: CASSSDRGQVEKLFF
J: TRBJ1-2; V: TRBV5-6; CDR3: CASSRTGQNYGYTF
J: TRBJ2-7; V: TRBV5-6; CDR3: CASRTFGQGSYEQYF
J: TRBJ1-5; V: TRBV3-1/TRBV3-2; CDR3: CASSQDWGGPQHF
J: TRBJ1-2; V: TRBV19; CDR3: CASSIITGGYYGYTF
J: TRBJ2-7; V: TRBV13; CDR3: CASRPRGSSYEQYF
J: TRBJ1-1; V: TRBV19; CDR3: CASRDRGRGDTEAFF
J: TRBJ2-5; V: TRBV7-8; CDR3: CASSATGGPGETQYF
J: TRBJ1-5; V: TRBV30; CDR3: CAWSALQGAGNQPQHF
J: TRBJ1-6; V: TRBV19; CDR3: CASSPGTGYNSPLHF
J: TRBJ2-1; V: TRBV4-3; CDR3: CASSQGSGRGDEQFF
J: TRBJ1-1; V: TRBV2; CDR3: CASRKTGNTEAFF
J: TRBJ2-1; V: TRBV11-2; CDR3: CASSIGTSGFNEQFF
J: TRBJ1-2; V: TRBV6-5; CDR3: CASSDAYFGTDGYTF
J: TRBJ1-5; V: TRBV6-5; CDR3: CASSRQGYQPQHF
J: TRBJ1-3; V: TRBV2; CDR3: CASGSRSFGNTIYF
J: TRBJ2-3; V: TRBV4-2; CDR3: CASSQVGLPSRSTDTQYF
J: TRBJ1-6; V: TRBV10-2; CDR3: CATQRGSSNSPLHF
J: TRBJ1-1; V: TRBV11-2; CDR3: CASSSSGTGGERAFF
J: TRBJ2-7; V: TRBV2; CDR3: CARGNREGYEQYF
J: TRBJ1-1; V: TRBV5-1; CDR3: CASSFGRGGTEAFF
J: TRBJ1-4; V: TRBV5-1; CDR3: CASSAGGNEKLFF
J: TRBJ2-5; V: TRBV7-2; CDR3: CASSLRSRGLETQYF
J: TRBJ1-5; V: TRBV6-1; CDR3: CASSEAVPGLPPNQPQHF
J: TRBJ2-5; V: TRBV30; CDR3: CAWSGDTQETQYF
J: TRBJ1-1; V: TRBV7-9; CDR3: CASSLGPILDTEAFF
J: TRBJ2-7; V: TRBV25-1; CDR3: CASTRGQGVYEQYF
J: TRBJ2-7; V: TRBV2; CDR3: CASKTRTGRASHEQYF
J: TRBJ1-1; V: TRBV4-2; CDR3: CASSQFTENTEAFF
J: TRBJ2-3; V: TRBV5-8; CDR3: CASSLGSGVTDTQYF
J: TRBJ2-2; V: TRBV4-3; CDR3: CASSQVSTTGELFF
J: TRBJ2-7; V: TRBV2; CDR3: CASSEQKDSYEQYF
J: TRBJ2-1; V: TRBV4-3; CDR3: CASSQGQRYNEQFF
J: TRBJ1-2; V: TRBV4-2; CDR3: CASSQEGQRGIGYGYTF
J: TRBJ2-2; V: TRBV10-2; CDR3: CATKPGTSPGELFF